This T cell receptor beta chain was sequenced for a study of T cell clusters in autoimmune cytopenias. Across the whole study: The mean age of healthy donor controls was approximately 55 years, the median roughly 59 years.

The CDR3 covers 17 residues. CDR1 is SGHAT and CDR2 is FQDESV in the germline V gene (reference sequence). TRB was amplified by touch-down multiplex PCR, primer pools A and B combined. TCRdb processed the multiplex PCR reads again and assigns one entry to each CDR3 protein, with no DNA. The sample holds about 15,000 distinct CDR3 sequences. TRB amplification used 250 ng of peripheral blood genomic DNA. The same data also went into a second study, on T cell repertoires in aging, cancer and after chemotherapy. As that study records: Age-matched healthy donors had significantly more diverse, less clonal blood TCR repertoires than untreated cancer patients.

Sequenced sample: peripheral blood. This receptor was identified in a human donor in good health. This chain connects TRBV11-1 to TRBJ2-6; TCRdb returns TRBD1, unconfirmable since there is no DNA. Here the CDR3 reads CASSLGTGRSGANVLTF.